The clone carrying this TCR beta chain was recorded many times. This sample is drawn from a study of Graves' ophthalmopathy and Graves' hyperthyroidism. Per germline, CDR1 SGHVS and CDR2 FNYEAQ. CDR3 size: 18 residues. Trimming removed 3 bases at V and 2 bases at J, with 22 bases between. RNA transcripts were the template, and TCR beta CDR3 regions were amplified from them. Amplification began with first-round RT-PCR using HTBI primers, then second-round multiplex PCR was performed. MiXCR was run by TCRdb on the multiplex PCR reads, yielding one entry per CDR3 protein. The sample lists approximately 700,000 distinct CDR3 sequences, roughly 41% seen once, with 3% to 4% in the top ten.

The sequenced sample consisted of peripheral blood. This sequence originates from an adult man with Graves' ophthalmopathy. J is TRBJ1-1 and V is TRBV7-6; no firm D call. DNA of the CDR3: TGTGCCAGCAGCTTTCACATCATGCTCCGGCAAATTAACACTGAAGCTTTCTTT. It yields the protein CASSFHIMLRQINTEAFF.